Listed below are T cell receptor beta chains from one sample, sequenced in a study of T-cell reconstitution after alpha-beta-depleted transplantation in children. Each CDR3 protein is one row after TCRdb ran MiXCR on the PCR reads. This sample has roughly 500,000 distinct CDR3 sequences, with roughly 33% found just once. The sample here was PBMCs from the stem cell graft donor, taken from the stem cell graft. The receptors derive from a human donor who donated a stem cell graft to a child with aplastic anemia. Both conserved end residues are part of each CDR3. D genes are given only for firm matches. Rows give clone size only sometimes, using once, few, many, or a class for an expanded clone.

d_gene	v_gene	abundance	j_gene	CDR3nt	CDR3aa
.	TRBV20-1	few	TRBJ2-2	TGCAGTGCTCGGGATCGGAGGGGGACCGGGGAGCTGTTTTTT	CSARDRRGTGELFF
.	TRBV29-1	few	TRBJ2-1	TGCAGCGTTGGGGATAGGATTAAAGTTTACAATGAGCAGTTCTTC	CSVGDRIKVYNEQFF
.	TRBV5-1	once	TRBJ1-1	TGCGCCAGCAGCGCGGCGGGCAGCACTGAAGCTTTCTTT	CASSAAGSTEAFF
.	TRBV12-3/TRBV12-4	few	TRBJ1-5	TGTGCCAGCACCCCGAAGGGACCAACACAGCCCCAGCATTTT	CASTPKGPTQPQHF
.	TRBV7-9	.	TRBJ2-5	TGTGCCAGCAGCTTAGTGGCACAGGAGACCCAGTACTTC	CASSLVAQETQYF
.	TRBV10-2	.	TRBJ2-5	TGCGCCAGCAGTGAGAGGGCTAGAGAGACCCAGTACTTC	CASSERARETQYF
.	TRBV12-3/TRBV12-4	.	TRBJ2-4	TGTGCCAGCAGTCTCCTAGGACCCAAAAACATTCAGTACTTC	CASSLLGPKNIQYF
.	TRBV12-3/TRBV12-4	few	TRBJ2-1	TGTGCCAGCAGTTTACCGGACAGAGATTACAATGAGCAGTTCTTC	CASSLPDRDYNEQFF
.	TRBV6-1	few	TRBJ1-1	TGTGCCAGCAGCCGGGAAGAAGCTTTCTTT	CASSREEAFF
.	TRBV20-1	many	TRBJ2-1	TGCAGTGCCTCGATGGGCAATGAGCAGTTCTTC	CSASMGNEQFF
.	TRBV9	.	TRBJ1-1	TGTGCCAGCAGCTCGGACCCCCGGAACACTGAAGCTTTCTTT	CASSSDPRNTEAFF
.	TRBV3-1	.	TRBJ1-1	TGTGCCAGCAGTGAGGCGTCAGGAGCTTTCTTT	CASSEASGAFF
TRBD2	TRBV7-3	few	TRBJ2-1	TGTGCCAGCAGCTTACAGGGAGATAGCGGGAGTGAGCAGTTCTTC	CASSLQGDSGSEQFF
.	TRBV27	.	TRBJ1-1	TGTGCCAGCAGTTTATTTAGTGGAGGTAGGGGTAAAACTGAAGCTTTCTTT	CASSLFSGGRGKTEAFF
.	TRBV2	.	TRBJ1-5	TGTGCCAGCCGTAAAGTTGGGCAGGAGAATCAGCCCCAGCATTTT	CASRKVGQENQPQHF
TRBD1	TRBV20-1	few	TRBJ1-5	TGCAGTGCTAATAGACAGGGGGTAGGAAGGAACCAGCCCCAGCATTTT	CSANRQGVGRNQPQHF
.	TRBV30	.	TRBJ1-6	TGTGCCTGGGGGATGGTCTCCTATAATTCACCCCTCCACTTT	CAWGMVSYNSPLHF
.	TRBV13	.	TRBJ2-1	TGTGCCAGCAGCTTAGTAGGGGACAAATACAATGAGCAGTTCTTC	CASSLVGDKYNEQFF
.	TRBV2	.	TRBJ2-7	TGTGCCAGCAGTGAAGATCGACTCATGCCGCCCTACGAGCAGTACTTC	CASSEDRLMPPYEQYF
.	TRBV3-1	.	TRBJ1-1	TGTGCCAGCAGCCAGACGTGGAACACTGAAGCTTTCTTT	CASSQTWNTEAFF
TRBD1	TRBV29-1	.	TRBJ1-2	TGCAGCGTTGACCCGGGACAGGGCTATGGCTACACCTTC	CSVDPGQGYGYTF
TRBD1	TRBV28	.	TRBJ2-3	TGTGCCAGCAGCGGGACAGGAAACACAGATACGCAGTATTTT	CASSGTGNTDTQYF
.	TRBV6-2/TRBV6-3	few	TRBJ1-1	TGTGCCAGCAGTTCCGGGGGATCGCTGAACACTGAAGCTTTCTTT	CASSSGGSLNTEAFF
TRBD2	TRBV28	many	TRBJ2-7	TGTGCCAGCAGCTCCGCGGGACTAGCGGGGAGGAGCTCCTACGAGCAGTACTTC	CASSSAGLAGRSSYEQYF
TRBD1	TRBV12-3/TRBV12-4	few	TRBJ1-2	TGTGCCAGCAGTGACAGGGGGAAAGCTAACTATGGCTACACCTTC	CASSDRGKANYGYTF
.	TRBV5-1	.	TRBJ2-3	TGCGCCAGCAGCGACCCCCGGCAGCTCAAATCTAGCACAGATACGCAGTATTTT	CASSDPRQLKSSTDTQYF
TRBD1	TRBV7-2	few	TRBJ2-3	TGTGCCAGCAGCTCACAGGGGGCGGGGCGTGCGCAGTATTTT	CASSSQGAGRAQYF
.	TRBV5-1	few	TRBJ2-6	TGCGCCAGCAGCTTGGAGTTGGGGTCAGTTGGGGCCAACGTCCTGACTTTC	CASSLELGSVGANVLTF
TRBD2	TRBV11-2	.	TRBJ2-5	TGTGCCAGCAGCTTAGATCGGTGGGGGACTAGCGGCCACCAAGAGACCCAGTACTTC	CASSLDRWGTSGHQETQYF
.	TRBV9	.	TRBJ1-1	TGTGCCAGCAGCCCTATCTGGGGACTCAGGCACGAACTGAACACTGAAGCTTTCTTT	CASSPIWGLRHELNTEAFF
.	TRBV6-1	.	TRBJ1-2	TGTGCCAGCAGTCAGGACGGGACGAACTATGGCTACACCTTC	CASSQDGTNYGYTF
TRBD1	TRBV5-4	.	TRBJ2-7	TGTGCCAGCAGCGGCCCGGGACAGGGTCGATTCTACGAGCAGTACTTC	CASSGPGQGRFYEQYF
.	TRBV9	few	TRBJ1-1	TGTGCCAGCAGCGTAGGGCTCGGAGAGGAGGGGTCGCGCTCTGAAGCTTTCTTT	CASSVGLGEEGSRSEAFF